One and the same sample provided the 8 T cell receptor beta chains below, sequenced in a study of type 1 regulatory T cells. TCRdb used MiXCR to reprocess the reads, holding one entry per CDR3 protein. The sample holds 90,000 to 100,000 distinct CDR3 sequences, around 30% seen once. Specimen: CD4+ T cells, either the whole sample or a sorted fraction (not recorded which). The receptors were sampled from a human donor in good health.

This clonotype was counted a few times. The chain links TRBV9 to TRBJ2-3, with 10 bases identical to TRBD2. This CDR3 is built from 14 residues. The trim removed 3 bases at V and 3 bases at J, leaving 1 base unmatched. Germline-derived CDR1 and CDR2 are SGDLS and YYNGEE. CDR3 amino acids: CASSGTSGTDTQYF. CDR3 nucleotides: TGTGCCAGCAGCGGGACTAGCGGAACAGATACGCAGTATTTT.

This sequence joins TRBV20-1 and TRBJ2-1; D is unresolved. Germline V CDR1 and CDR2: DFQATT, SNEGSKA (reference sequence). CDR3 length: 14 amino acids. Trimming stripped 5 bases from V and 4 bases from J, with 15 bases between. The CDR3: CSAATIRTYNEQFF. CDR3 DNA sequence: TGCAGTGCTGCTACCATTAGAACGTACAATGAGCAGTTCTTC.

There are a few counts of this clonotype. The chain couples TRBV11-2 to TRBJ2-3; D call uncertain. CDR3 size: 14 residues. V dropped 5 bases and J dropped 0 bases, with 9 bases sitting between them. Looked up from germline, CDR1 is SGHAT and CDR2 is FQNNGV. The CDR3 sequence is CASSPLSSTDTQYF. The CDR3 bases are TGTGCCAGCAGCCCCCTATCTAGCACAGATACGCAGTATTTT.

This clonotype was found many times. This chain uses TRBV6-5 with TRBJ2-1; TRBD2 might be the D (6 bases). V was clipped by 7 bases and J by 4 bases, with 14 bases between them. The CDR3 consists of 14 residues. The germline CDR1 and CDR2 sequences are MNHEY and SVGAGI. The CDR3 DNA reads as TGTGCCAGCAAGGTAGCGGATAAATACAATGAGCAGTTCTTC. It is translated as CASKVADKYNEQFF.

This chain links TRBV5-6 with TRBJ2-4; TRBD2 matches at 9 bases. CDR3 length: 15 residues. The V and J ends lost 8 bases and 3 bases, in that order; junction bases with no gene match: 9. CDR1 and CDR2 from the germline V gene are SGHDT and YYEEEE. The CDR3 DNA reads TGTGCCAGGCCCTTAGCGGGAGTGGGCAAAAACATTCAGTACTTC. Translation: CARPLAGVGKNIQYF.

This clonotype has more than one count but fewer than ten. This rearrangement joins TRBV6-6 to TRBJ2-7; D gene unclear. CDR1 is MNHNY and CDR2 is SVGAGI in the germline V gene (reference sequence). The CDR3 is 14 residues long. The ends were cut back, 5 bases at V and 4 bases at J, with 15 bases in the middle. CDR3 residues: CASSLRTPGYEQYF. CDR3 nucleotides: TGTGCCAGCAGTCTCCGGACCCCCGGTTACGAGCAGTACTTC.

The rearrangement links TRBV7-2 to TRBJ1-4, with D perhaps matching TRBD1 (5 bases). This CDR3 region has 14 residues. V was cut by 5 bases and J by 8 bases, with 15 bases left in between. The V gene's germline CDR1 is SGHTA and CDR2 FQGNSA. In DNA form, the CDR3 reads TGTGCCAGCAGCCTGCCTGGGGGTGGAGAAAAACTGTTTTTT. Translated: CASSLPGGGEKLFF.

The chain links TRBV19 to TRBJ2-3, with D perhaps given as TRBD1 or TRBD2 (5 bases each). The CDR3 runs to 15 residues. Germline CDR1 LNHDA, CDR2 SQIVND (reference sequence). The ends were cut back, 3 bases at V and 2 bases at J, with 12 bases in the middle. The CDR3 region is CASSMGDGSTDTQYF. The DNA for the CDR3 is TGTGCCAGTAGTATGGGGGACGGCTCCACAGATACGCAGTATTTT.